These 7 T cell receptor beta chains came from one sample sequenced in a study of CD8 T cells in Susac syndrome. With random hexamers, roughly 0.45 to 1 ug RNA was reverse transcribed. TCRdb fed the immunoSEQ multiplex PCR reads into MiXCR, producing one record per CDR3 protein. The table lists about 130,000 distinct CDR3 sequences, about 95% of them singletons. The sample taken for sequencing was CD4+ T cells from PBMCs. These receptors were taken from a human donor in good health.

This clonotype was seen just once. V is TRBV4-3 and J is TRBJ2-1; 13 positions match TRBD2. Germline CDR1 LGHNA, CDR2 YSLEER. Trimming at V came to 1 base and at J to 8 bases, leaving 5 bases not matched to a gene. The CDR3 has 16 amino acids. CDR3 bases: TGCGCCAGCAGCCAAGCGGGACTAGCGGGATGGGATGAGCAGTTCTTC. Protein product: CASSQAGLAGWDEQFF.

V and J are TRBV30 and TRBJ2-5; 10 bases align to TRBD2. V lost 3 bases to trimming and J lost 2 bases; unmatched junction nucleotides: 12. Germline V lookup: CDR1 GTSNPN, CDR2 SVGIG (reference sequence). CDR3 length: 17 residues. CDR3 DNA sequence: TGTGCCTGGAGCCAAGGGAGTAGCGGGAGGCCGCAAGAGACCCAGTACTTC. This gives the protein CAWSQGSSGRPQETQYF.

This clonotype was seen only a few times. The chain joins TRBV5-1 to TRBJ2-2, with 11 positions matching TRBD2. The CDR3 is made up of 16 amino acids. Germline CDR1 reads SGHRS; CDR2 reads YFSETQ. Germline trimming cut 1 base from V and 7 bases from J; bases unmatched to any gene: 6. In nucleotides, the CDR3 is TGCGCCAGCAGCTTGTCTACTAGCGGGAGTCGCGGGGAGCTGTTTTTT. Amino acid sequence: CASSLSTSGSRGELFF.

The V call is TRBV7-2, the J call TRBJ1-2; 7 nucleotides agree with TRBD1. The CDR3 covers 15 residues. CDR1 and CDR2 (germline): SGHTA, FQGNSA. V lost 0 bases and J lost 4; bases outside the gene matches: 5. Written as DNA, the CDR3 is TGTGCCAGCAGCTTAGCCCGGACAGGTGGCTATGGCTACACCTTC. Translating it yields CASSLARTGGYGYTF.

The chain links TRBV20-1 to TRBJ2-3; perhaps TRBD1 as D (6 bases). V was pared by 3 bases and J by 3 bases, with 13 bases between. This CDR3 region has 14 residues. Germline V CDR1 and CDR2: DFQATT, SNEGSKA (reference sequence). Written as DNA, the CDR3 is TGCAGTGCTAGGGGGGCTATTTCGACAGATACGCAGTATTTT. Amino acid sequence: CSARGAISTDTQYF.

CDR3: CASSQEPHPLSTDTQYF. DNA for the CDR3: TGCGCCAGCAGCCAAGAGCCACATCCCCTTAGCACAGATACGCAGTATTTT. The chain employs TRBV4-1 and TRBJ2-3; D not resolved. Germline V CDR1 and CDR2: MGHRA, YSYEKL. The CDR3 consists of 17 residues. V was cut by 0 bases and J by 0 bases, with 13 bases left in between.

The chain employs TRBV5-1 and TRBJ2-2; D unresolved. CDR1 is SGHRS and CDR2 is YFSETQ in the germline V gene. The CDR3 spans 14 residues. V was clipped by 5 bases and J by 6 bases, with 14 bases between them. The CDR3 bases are TGCGCCAGCAGTCCAGATAATTACTCCGGGGAGCTGTTTTTT. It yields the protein CASSPDNYSGELFF.